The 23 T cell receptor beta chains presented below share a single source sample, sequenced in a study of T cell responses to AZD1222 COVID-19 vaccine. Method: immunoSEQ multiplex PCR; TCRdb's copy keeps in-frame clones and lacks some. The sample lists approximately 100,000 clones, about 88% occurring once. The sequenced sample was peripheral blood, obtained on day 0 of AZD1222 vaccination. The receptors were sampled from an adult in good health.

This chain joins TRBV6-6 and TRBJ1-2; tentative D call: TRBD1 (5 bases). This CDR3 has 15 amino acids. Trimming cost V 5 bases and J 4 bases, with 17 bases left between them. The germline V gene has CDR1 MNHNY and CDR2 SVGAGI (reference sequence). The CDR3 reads CASSVIPRDPYGYTF. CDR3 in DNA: TGTGCCAGCAGTGTTATTCCTCGGGACCCCTATGGCTACACCTTC.

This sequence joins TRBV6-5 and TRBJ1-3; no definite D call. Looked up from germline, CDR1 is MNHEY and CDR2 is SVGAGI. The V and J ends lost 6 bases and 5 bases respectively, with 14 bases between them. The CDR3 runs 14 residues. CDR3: CASSTREVRNTIYF. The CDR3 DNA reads TGTGCCAGCAGCACAAGGGAAGTCCGAAACACCATATATTTT.

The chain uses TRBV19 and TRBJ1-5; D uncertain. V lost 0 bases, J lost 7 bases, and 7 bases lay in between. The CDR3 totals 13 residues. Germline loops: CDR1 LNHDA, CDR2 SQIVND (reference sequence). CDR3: CASSIDLPQPQHF. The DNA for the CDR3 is TGTGCCAGTAGTATAGATCTCCCACAGCCCCAGCATTTT.

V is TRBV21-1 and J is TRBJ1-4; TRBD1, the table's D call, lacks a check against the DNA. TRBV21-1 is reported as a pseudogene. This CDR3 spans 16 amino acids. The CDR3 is CASSAPNEGVAEKLFF. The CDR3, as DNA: TGTGCCAGCAGCGCGCCGAATGAGGGGGTGGCCGAAAAACTGTTTTTT.

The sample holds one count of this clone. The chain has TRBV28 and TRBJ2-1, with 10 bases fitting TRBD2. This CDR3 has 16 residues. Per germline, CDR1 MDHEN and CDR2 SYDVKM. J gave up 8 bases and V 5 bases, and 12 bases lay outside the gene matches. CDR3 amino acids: CASSPRPAGGLDEQFF. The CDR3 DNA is TGTGCCAGCAGTCCAAGGCCAGCGGGGGGGCTCGATGAGCAGTTCTTC.

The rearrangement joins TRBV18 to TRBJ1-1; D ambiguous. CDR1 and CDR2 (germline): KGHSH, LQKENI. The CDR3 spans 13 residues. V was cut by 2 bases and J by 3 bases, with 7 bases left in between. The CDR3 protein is CASSPTTDTEAFF. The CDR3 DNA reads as TGTGCCAGCTCACCAACCACGGACACTGAAGCTTTCTTT.

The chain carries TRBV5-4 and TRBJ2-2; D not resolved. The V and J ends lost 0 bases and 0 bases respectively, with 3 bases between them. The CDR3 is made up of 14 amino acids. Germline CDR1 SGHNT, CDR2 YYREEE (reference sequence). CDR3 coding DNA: TGTGCCAGCAGCTTGGTGACGAACACCGGGGAGCTGTTTTTT. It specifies CASSLVTNTGELFF. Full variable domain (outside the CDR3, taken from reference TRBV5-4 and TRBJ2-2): ETGVTQSPTHLIKTRGQQVTLRCSSQSGHNTVSWYQQALGQGPQFIFQYYREEENGRGNFPPRFSGLQFPNYSSELNVNALELDDSALYLCASSLVTNTGELFFGEGSRLTVL.

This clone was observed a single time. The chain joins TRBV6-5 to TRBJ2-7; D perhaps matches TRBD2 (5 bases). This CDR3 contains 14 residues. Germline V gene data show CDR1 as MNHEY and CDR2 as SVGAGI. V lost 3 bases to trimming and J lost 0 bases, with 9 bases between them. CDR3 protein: CASSYTRDSYEQYV. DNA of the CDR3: TGTGCCAGCAGTTATACCCGGGACTCCTACGAGCAGTACGTC.

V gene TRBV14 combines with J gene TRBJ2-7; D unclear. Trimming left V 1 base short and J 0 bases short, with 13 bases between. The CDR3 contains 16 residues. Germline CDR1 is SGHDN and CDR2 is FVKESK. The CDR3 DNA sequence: TGTGCCAGCAGCCAAGGTCGGCAGCTCCGCTCCTACGAGCAGTACGTC. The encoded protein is CASSQGRQLRSYEQYV.

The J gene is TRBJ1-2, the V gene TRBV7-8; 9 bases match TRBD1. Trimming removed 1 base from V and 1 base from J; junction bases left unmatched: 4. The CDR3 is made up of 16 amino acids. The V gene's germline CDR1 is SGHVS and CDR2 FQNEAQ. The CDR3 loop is CASSLGGTGFNYGYTF. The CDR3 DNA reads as TGTGCCAGCAGCTTAGGGGGGACAGGGTTTAACTATGGCTACACCTTC.

CDR3 coding DNA: TGTGCCAGCAGCCCGACTAGCGGTAGCTCCTACAATGAGCAGTTCTTC. As protein: CASSPTSGSSYNEQFF. This sequence joins TRBV7-8 and TRBJ2-1; 9 bases align to TRBD2. Germline V gives CDR1 SGHVS, CDR2 FQNEAQ. This CDR3 contains 16 residues. The V gene end was trimmed by 5 bases and the J gene end by 0 bases; junction bases not matched to a gene: 5.

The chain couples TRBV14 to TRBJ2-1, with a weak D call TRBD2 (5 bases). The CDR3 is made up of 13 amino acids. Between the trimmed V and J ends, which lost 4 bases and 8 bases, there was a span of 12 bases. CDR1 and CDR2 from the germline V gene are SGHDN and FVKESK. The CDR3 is CASSLVAGYEQFF. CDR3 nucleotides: TGTGCCAGCAGCCTCGTGGCGGGCTATGAGCAGTTCTTC. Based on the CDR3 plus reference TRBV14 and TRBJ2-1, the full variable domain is EAGVTQFPSHSVIEKGQTVTLRCDPISGHDNLYWYRRVMGKEIKFLLHFVKESKQDESGMPNNRFLAERTGGTYSTLKVQPAELEDSGVYFCASSLVAGYEQFFGPGTRLTVL.

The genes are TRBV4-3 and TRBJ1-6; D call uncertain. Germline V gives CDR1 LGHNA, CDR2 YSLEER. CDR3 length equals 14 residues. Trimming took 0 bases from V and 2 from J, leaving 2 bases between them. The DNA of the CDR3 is TGCGCCAGCAGCCAAGATCCCTATAATTCACCCCTCCACTTT. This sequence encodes CASSQDPYNSPLHF.

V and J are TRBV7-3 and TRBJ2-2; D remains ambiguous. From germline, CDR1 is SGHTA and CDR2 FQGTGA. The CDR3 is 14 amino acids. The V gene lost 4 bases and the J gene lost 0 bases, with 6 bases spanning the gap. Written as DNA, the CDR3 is TGTGCCAGCAGCTCGAAATCGAACACCGGGGAGCTGTTTTTT. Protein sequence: CASSSKSNTGELFF.

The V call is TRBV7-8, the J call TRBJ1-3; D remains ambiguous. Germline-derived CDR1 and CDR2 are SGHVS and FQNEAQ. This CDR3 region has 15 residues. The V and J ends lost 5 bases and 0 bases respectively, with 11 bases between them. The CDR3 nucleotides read TGTGCCAGCAGCCCTACTACAGTCTCTGGAAACACCATATATTTT. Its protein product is CASSPTTVSGNTIYF.

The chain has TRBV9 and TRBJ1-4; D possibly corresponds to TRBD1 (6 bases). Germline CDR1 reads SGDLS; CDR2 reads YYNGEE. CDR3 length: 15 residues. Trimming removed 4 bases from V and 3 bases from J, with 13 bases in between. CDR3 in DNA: TGTGCCAGCAGCCGCCTACAGGGATCTAATGAAAAACTGTTTTTT. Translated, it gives CASSRLQGSNEKLFF.

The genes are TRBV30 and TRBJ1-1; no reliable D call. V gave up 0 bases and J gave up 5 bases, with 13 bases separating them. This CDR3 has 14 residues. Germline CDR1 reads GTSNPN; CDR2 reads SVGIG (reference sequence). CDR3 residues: CAWSVGRLGTEAFF. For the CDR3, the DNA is TGTGCCTGGAGTGTGGGCAGGTTAGGTACTGAAGCTTTCTTT.

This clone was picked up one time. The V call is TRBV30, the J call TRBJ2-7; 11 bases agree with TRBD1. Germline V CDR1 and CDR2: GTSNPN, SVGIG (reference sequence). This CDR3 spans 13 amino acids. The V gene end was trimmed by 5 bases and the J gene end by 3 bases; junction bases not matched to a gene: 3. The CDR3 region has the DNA TGTGCCTGGGAGGGACAGGGGGTCTACGAGCAGTACTTC. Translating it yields CAWEGQGVYEQYF.

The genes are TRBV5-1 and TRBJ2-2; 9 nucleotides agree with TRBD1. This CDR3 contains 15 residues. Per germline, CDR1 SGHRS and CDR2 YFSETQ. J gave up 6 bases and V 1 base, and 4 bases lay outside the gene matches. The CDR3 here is CASSLRGQGPGELFF. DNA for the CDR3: TGCGCCAGCAGCTTGAGGGGACAGGGTCCCGGGGAGCTGTTTTTT.

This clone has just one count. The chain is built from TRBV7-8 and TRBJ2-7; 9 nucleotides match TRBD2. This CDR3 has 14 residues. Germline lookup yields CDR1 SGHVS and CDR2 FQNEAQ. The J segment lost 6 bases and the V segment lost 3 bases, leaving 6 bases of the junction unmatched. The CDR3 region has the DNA TGTGCCAGCAGCTTGGCGGGACTAGCAGCCGAGCAGTACGTC. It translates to CASSLAGLAAEQYV.

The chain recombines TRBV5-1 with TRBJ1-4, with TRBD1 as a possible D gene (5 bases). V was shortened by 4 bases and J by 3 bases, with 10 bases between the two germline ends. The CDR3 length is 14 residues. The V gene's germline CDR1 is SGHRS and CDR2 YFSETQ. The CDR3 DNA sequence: TGCGCCAGCAGCAATTCGGGGGCTAATGAAAAACTGTTTTTT. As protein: CASSNSGANEKLFF. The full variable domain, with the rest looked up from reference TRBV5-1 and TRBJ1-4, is KAGVTQTPRYLIKTRGQQVTLSCSPISGHRSVSWYQQTPGQGLQFLFEYFSETQRNKGNFPGRFSGRQFSNSRSEMNVSTLELGDSALYLCASSNSGANEKLFFGSGTQLSVL.

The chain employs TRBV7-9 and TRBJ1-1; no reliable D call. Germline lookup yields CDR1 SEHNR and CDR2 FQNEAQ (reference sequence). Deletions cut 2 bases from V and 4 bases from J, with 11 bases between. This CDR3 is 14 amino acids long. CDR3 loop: CASSLIPRATEAFF. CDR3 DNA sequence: TGTGCCAGCAGCTTAATCCCCCGGGCCACTGAAGCTTTCTTT.

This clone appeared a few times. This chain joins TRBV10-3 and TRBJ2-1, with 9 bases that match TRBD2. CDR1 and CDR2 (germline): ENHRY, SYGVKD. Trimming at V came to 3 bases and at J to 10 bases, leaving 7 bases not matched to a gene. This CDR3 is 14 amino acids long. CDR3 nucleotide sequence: TGTGCCATCAGTGAAGGCGGGGGGGCGCGGGAGCAGTTCTTC. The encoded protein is CAISEGGGAREQFF.